This T cell receptor beta chain was sequenced in a study of identifying expanded T cells in peripheral blood. Study-wide results and limits: Variance in clone template counts between two-week samples significantly increased with total template count across all healthy donors. About 1.2 clones differed between technical replicates, versus roughly 16 and 20 over time.

This CDR3 is built from 17 residues. In germline, CDR1 is LNHDA, CDR2 SQIVND (reference sequence). V shed 3 bases and J shed 0 bases, with 17 bases lying between them. This clone has just a few counts. The antigen is unknown. Sequenced by immunoSEQ multiplex PCR; TCRdb stores in-frame clones only, minus some. This table holds approximately 50,000 clones, approximately 79% found once. During the collection period, no donor immune events like infections were recorded. Sample: blood. This rearrangement joins TRBV19 to TRBJ1-1, with D tentatively TRBD1 (6 bases). The origin of this receptor is a person between 18 and 75 years old in good health. Here the CDR3 reads CASSMGTGRALNTEAFF. The CDR3, as DNA: TGTGCCAGTAGTATGGGCACAGGGAGGGCCCTGAACACTGAAGCTTTCTTT.